This T cell receptor (beta chain) appears in the sequencing data of a study of shared clonotypes between healthy human individuals. Looking at the study overall: The composition of the donors was a couple of women and three men aged 18 to 49.

Repertoires were generated with immunoSEQ multiplex PCR, while TCRdb's copy carries only in-frame clones and drops some. The table lists about 980,000 clones, about three quarters of them singletons. Study outcomes and limitations: The researchers took only blood, and tissue repertoires probably look different.

The CDR3 length is 13 residues. Germline CDR1 SGHNT, CDR2 YYREEE (reference sequence). J lost 4 bases, V lost 4 bases, and 5 bases had no gene match. Turning to this clone: Its specificity is not known. Different DNA sequences within this sample yield the same CDR3.

Material for sequencing was memory CD4+ T cells sorted from blood. Noted subset: CD45RA-negative fraction. J is TRBJ2-7 and V is TRBV5-4; 7 nucleotides align to TRBD1. This receptor was obtained from a man in his late teens or twenties in good health. The CDR3 DNA follows: TGTGCCAGCAGCCAGGGACAGAGTTACGAGCAGTACTTC. Encoded protein: CASSQGQSYEQYF.